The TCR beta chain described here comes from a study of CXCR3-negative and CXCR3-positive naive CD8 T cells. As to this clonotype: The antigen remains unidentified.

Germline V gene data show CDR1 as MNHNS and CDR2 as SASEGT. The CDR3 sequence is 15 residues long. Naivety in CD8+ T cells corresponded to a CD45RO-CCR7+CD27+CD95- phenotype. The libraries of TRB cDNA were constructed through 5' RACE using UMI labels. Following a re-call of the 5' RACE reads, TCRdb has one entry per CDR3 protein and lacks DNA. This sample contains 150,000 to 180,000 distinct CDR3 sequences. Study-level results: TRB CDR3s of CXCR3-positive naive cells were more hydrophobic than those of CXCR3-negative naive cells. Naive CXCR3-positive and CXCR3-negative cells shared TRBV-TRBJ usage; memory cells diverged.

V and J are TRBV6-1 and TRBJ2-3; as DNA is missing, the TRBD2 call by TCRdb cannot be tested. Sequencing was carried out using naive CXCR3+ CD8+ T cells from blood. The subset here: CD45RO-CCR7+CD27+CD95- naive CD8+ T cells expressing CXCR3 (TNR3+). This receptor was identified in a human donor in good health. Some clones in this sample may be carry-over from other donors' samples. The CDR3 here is CASSRLATFPDTQYF.